This passage covers 3 T cell receptor beta chains from one sample sequenced in a study of spatial heterogeneity in lung cancer. TCRdb independently ran MiXCR on the 5' RACE reads; one entry per CDR3 protein. The sample lists about 100,000 distinct CDR3 sequences; roughly 21% were seen once. The time point here: blood at routine non-recurrence follow-up after resection. The sample consisted of PBMCs, taken at follow-up. The receptor source for this set is a male donor with early-stage non-small cell lung cancer.

The chain uses TRBV27 and TRBJ2-3, with 10 bases lining up with TRBD2. The CDR3 loop spans 15 amino acids. V trimming: 5 bases; J trimming: 2 bases; junction bases outside the gene matches: 4. Germline V gene lookup returns CDR1 MNHEY and CDR2 SMNVEV (reference sequence). In DNA, the CDR3 is TGTGCCAGCAGTCTAGCGGGAGTGATCACAGATACGCAGTATTTT. Translating gives CASSLAGVITDTQYF.

At least ten counts were recorded for this clonotype. The chain has TRBV3-1 and TRBJ2-2; D uncertain. Germline V lookup: CDR1 LGHDT, CDR2 YNNKEL (reference sequence). Trimming left V 2 bases short and J 1 base short, with 5 bases between. CDR3 length: 14 amino acids. In DNA, the CDR3 is TGTGCCAGCAGCCAAACCAGGAACACCGGGGAGCTGTTTTTT. Protein: CASSQTRNTGELFF.

This clonotype has only a few counts. The chain has TRBV6-4 and TRBJ2-2; perhaps TRBD2 as D (6 bases). V was shortened by 3 bases and J by 3 bases, with 11 bases between the two germline ends. Per the germline V gene, CDR1 is MRHNA and CDR2 is SNTAGT. The CDR3 is made up of 15 amino acids. CDR3 in DNA: TGTGCCAGCAGTGAGAGCGGGTCGGACACCGGGGAGCTGTTTTTT. Translating it yields CASSESGSDTGELFF.